What follows are 5 T cell receptor beta chains derived from one specimen sequenced in a study of blood T cell repertoires in COVID-19. Sequencing used immunoSEQ multiplex PCR; TCRdb keeps in-frame clones, though not all of them. The repertoire has under 300,000 clones, approximately 84% of them found once; the top ten carry about 16%. The sequencing input was PBMCs or T cells enriched from blood (not recorded which). The origin of the receptors is a man between 18 and 35 years old who had recovered from COVID-19.

The CDR3 sequence: CAISEAGSAYEQYF. DNA of the CDR3: TGTGCCATCAGTGAGGCGGGTTCGGCCTACGAGCAGTACTTC. The V call is TRBV10-3, the J call TRBJ2-7, with D possibly TRBD2 on 5 matching bases. With 2 bases removed from V and 2 bases from J, the gap between germline ends came to 10 bases. The germline V gene encodes CDR1 ENHRY and CDR2 SYGVKD. The CDR3 covers 14 residues.

The V and J genes are TRBV4-1 and TRBJ1-2; D is possibly TRBD1 (6 bases). The CDR3 spans 14 residues. The germline V gene encodes CDR1 MGHRA and CDR2 YSYEKL. V dropped 2 bases and J dropped 3 bases, with 10 bases sitting between them. In DNA, the CDR3 is TGCGCCAGCAGCCAAACAGGGAAGGACTATGGCTACACCTTC. This gives the protein CASSQTGKDYGYTF.

This clone was picked up one time. The chain has TRBV4-1 and TRBJ2-6, with 12 bases aligning to TRBD1. This CDR3 comprises 19 residues. Per germline, CDR1 MGHRA and CDR2 YSYEKL. V was pared by 2 bases and J by 1 base, with 6 bases of the junction left unmatched. The DNA for the CDR3 is TGCGCCAGCAGCCAAACCCAGGGACAGGGGGCTTCTGGGGCCAACGTCCTGACTTTC. Encoded protein: CASSQTQGQGASGANVLTF.

The chain recombines TRBV28 with TRBJ2-7; a possible D gene is TRBD1 (5 bases). The germline V and J ends were trimmed by 5 bases and 5 bases, with 10 bases remaining between them. Germline CDR1 and CDR2: MDHEN and SYDVKM. This CDR3 is 12 amino acids long. In DNA form, the CDR3 reads TGTGCCAGCAGTCCTCAGGGTGACGAGCAGTACTTC. As protein: CASSPQGDEQYF.

The chain carries TRBV5-1 and TRBJ2-5; 7 positions agree with TRBD1. V gave up 6 bases and J gave up 2 bases; unmatched junction bases: 4. CDR1 is SGHRS, CDR2 YFSETQ, per germline. The CDR3 sequence is 13 residues long. CDR3 region: CASKTGPQETQYF. CDR3 bases: TGCGCCAGCAAGACAGGGCCTCAAGAGACCCAGTACTTC. Supplemented by reference TRBV5-1 and TRBJ2-5, the full variable domain reads KAGVTQTPRYLIKTRGQQVTLSCSPISGHRSVSWYQQTPGQGLQFLFEYFSETQRNKGNFPGRFSGRQFSNSRSEMNVSTLELGDSALYLCASKTGPQETQYFGPGTRLLVL.